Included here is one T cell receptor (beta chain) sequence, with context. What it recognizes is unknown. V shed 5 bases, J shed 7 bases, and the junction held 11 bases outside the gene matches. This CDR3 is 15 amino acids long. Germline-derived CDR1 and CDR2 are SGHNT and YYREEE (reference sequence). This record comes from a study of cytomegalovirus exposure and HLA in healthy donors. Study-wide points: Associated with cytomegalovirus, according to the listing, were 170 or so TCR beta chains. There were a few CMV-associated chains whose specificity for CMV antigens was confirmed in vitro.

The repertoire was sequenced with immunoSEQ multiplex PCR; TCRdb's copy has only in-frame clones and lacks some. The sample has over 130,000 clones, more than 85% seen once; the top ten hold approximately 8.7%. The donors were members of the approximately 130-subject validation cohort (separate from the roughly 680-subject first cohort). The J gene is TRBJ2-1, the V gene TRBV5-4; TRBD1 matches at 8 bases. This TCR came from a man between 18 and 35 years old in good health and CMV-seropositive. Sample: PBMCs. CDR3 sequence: CASRPDRGLFNEQFF. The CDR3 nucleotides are TGTGCCAGCAGACCTGACAGGGGTCTATTTAATGAGCAGTTCTTC.